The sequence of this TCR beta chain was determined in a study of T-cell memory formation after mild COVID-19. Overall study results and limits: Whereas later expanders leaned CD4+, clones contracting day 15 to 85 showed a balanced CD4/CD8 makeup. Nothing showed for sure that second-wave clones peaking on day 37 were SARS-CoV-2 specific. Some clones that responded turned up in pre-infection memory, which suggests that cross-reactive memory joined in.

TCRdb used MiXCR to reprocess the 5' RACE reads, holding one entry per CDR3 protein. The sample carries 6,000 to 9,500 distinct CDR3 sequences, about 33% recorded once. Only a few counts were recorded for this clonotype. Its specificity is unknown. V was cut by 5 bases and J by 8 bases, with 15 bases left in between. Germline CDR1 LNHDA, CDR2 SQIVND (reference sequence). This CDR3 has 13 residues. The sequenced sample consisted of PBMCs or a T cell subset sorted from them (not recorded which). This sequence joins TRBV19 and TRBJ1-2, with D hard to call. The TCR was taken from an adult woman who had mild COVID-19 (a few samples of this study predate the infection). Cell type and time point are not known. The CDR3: CASSATSLEGYTF. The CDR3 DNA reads TGTGCCAGTAGTGCGACTAGTTTAGAGGGCTACACCTTC.